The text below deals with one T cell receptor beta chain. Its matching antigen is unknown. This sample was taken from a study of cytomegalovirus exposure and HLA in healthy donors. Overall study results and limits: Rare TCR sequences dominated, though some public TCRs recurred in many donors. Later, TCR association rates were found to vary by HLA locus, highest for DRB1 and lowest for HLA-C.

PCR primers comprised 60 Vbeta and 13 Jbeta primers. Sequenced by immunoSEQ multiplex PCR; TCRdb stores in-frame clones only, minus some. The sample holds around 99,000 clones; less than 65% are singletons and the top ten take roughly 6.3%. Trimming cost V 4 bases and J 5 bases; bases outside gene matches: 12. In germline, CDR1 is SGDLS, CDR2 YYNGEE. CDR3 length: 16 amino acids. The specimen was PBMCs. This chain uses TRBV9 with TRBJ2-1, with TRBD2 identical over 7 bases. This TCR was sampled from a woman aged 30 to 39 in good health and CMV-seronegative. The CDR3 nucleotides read TGTGCCAGCAGCCCGCTCGGGAGCGGGGTTAACAATGAGCAGTTCTTC. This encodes CASSPLGSGVNNEQFF.